Below, 6 T cell receptor beta chains from the same sample are listed, as sequenced in a study of regulatory T cells in long-lasting Graves disease. Arm-PCR of CDR3 regions with iRepertoire HTBI primers generated TCR beta libraries. Each CDR3 protein is one row after TCRdb ran MiXCR on the multiplex PCR reads. The repertoire holds about 660,000 distinct CDR3 sequences, 30% seen once, with roughly 46% in the top ten. Time point defined: persistent/refractory GD, antithyroid drugs over 5 years with positive TRAb. Researchers made the TCR library from RNA that was extracted from PBMCs. The material sequenced was peripheral blood mononuclear cells (PBMCs), taken when the disease was refractory, from a patient treated with antithyroid drugs. The receptors come from a female donor with Graves disease.

The chain is built from TRBV12-5 and TRBJ2-5; unclear D gene. CDR1 LGHNT and CDR2 FRNRAP come from the germline V gene. This CDR3 comprises 11 residues. Trimming shortened V by 5 bases and J by 4 bases, and 5 bases separated the two germline ends. CDR3 amino acids: CASGLTETQYF. For the CDR3, the DNA is TGTGCTAGTGGTCTGACAGAGACCCAGTACTTC.

This clonotype was recorded a few times. Since a much larger clone is just one base distant, this may be a read error. The J gene is TRBJ1-2, the V gene TRBV7-3; D is unresolved. The CDR3 covers 13 residues. Germline CDR1 reads SGHTA; CDR2 reads FQGTGA. The CDR3 DNA is TGTGCCAGCAGCCTGGACCGCATCTATGGCTGCACCTTC. It encodes CASSLDRIYGCTF. Complete variable domain (other parts from reference TRBV7-3 and TRBJ1-2): GAGVSQTPSNKVTEKGKYVELRCDPISGHTALYWYRQSLGQGPEFLIYFQGTGAADDSGLPNDRFFAVRPEGSVSTLKIQRTERGDSAVYLCASSLDRIYGCTFGSGTRLTVV.

The V and J genes are TRBV6-5 and TRBJ2-7; D not resolved. There are 14 residues in the CDR3. Germline V gives CDR1 MNHEY, CDR2 SVGAGI. V dropped 2 bases and J dropped 5 bases, with 13 bases sitting between them. CDR3 sequence reads: CASSYSPSSHEQYF. The DNA for the CDR3 is TGTGCCAGCAGTTACAGCCCTAGTTCCCACGAGCAGTACTTC.

The rearrangement uses TRBV10-3 and TRBJ1-1, with D possibly being TRBD1 (5 bases). There are 14 residues in the CDR3. V lost 1 base and J lost 3, with 9 bases in between. The germline CDR1 and CDR2 sequences are ENHRY and SYGVKD. The CDR3 nucleotides read TGTGCCATCAGTGAGTTGAGGGGTGACACTGAAGCTTTCTTT. It translates to CAISELRGDTEAFF.

This clonotype was counted ten times or more. CDR3: CSARRSTEAFF. CDR3 nucleotide sequence: TGCAGTGCTAGGAGGAGCACTGAAGCTTTCTTT. The chain employs TRBV20-1 and TRBJ1-1; D is uncertain. This CDR3 is built from 11 residues. Germline V gene data show CDR1 as DFQATT and CDR2 as SNEGSKA (reference sequence). V was trimmed by 3 bases and J by 4 bases, leaving 6 bases between them.

This clonotype was counted only a few times. This chain connects TRBV13 to TRBJ2-7; 10 bases agree with TRBD2. CDR3 size: 14 residues. Germline V gene sequence: CDR1 PRHDT, CDR2 FYEKMQ (reference sequence). V lost 4 bases and J lost 4; bases outside the gene matches: 4. CDR3 protein: CASSSGTSAYEQYF. The CDR3 coding sequence is TGTGCCAGCAGCTCGGGGACTAGCGCTTACGAGCAGTACTTC.